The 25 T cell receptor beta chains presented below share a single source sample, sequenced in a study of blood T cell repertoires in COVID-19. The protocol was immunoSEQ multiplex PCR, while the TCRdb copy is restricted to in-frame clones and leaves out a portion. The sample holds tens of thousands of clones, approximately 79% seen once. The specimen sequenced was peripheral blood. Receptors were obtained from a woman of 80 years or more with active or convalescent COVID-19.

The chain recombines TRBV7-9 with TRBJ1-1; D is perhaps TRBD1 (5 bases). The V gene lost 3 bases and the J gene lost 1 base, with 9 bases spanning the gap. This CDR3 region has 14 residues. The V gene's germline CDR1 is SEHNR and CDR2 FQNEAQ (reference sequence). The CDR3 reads CASSFTQGNTEAFF. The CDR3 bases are TGTGCCAGCAGCTTCACTCAGGGGAACACTGAAGCTTTCTTT.

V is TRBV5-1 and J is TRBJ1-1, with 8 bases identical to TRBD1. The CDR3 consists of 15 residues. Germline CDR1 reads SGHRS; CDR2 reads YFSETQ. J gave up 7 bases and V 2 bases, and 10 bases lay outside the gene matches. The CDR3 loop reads CASSLSLTGVDEAFF. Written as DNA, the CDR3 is TGCGCCAGCAGCTTAAGCCTGACAGGGGTTGATGAAGCTTTCTTT.

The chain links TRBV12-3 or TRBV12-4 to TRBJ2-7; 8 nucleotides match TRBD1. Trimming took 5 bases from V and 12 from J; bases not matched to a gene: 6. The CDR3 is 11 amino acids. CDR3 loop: CASSTRTGLYF. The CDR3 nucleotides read TGTGCCAGCAGTACTAGGACAGGGCTGTACTTC.

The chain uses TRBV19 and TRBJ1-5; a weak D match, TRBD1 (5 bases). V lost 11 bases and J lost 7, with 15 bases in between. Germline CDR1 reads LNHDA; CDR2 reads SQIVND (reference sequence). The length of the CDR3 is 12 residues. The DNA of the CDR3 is TGTGCCCGCGGGGGGGGGTACCAGCCCCAGCATTTT. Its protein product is CARGGGYQPQHF.

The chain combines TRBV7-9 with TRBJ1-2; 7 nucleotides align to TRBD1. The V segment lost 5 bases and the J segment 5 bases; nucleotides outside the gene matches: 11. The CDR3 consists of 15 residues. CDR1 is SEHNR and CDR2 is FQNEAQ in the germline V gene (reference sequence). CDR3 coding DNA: TGTGCCAGCAGCCCCGACGACAGGGTGAAGTATGGCTACACCTTC. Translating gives CASSPDDRVKYGYTF.

CDR3 sequence reads: CSVVSHMNTEAFF. In DNA, the CDR3 is TGCAGCGTCGTCTCTCACATGAACACTGAAGCTTTCTTT. This rearrangement joins TRBV29-1 to TRBJ1-1; D remains unclear. The CDR3 contains 13 residues. Germline CDR1 is SQVTM and CDR2 is ANQGSEA. The germline V and J ends were trimmed by 6 bases and 0 bases, with 11 bases remaining between them.

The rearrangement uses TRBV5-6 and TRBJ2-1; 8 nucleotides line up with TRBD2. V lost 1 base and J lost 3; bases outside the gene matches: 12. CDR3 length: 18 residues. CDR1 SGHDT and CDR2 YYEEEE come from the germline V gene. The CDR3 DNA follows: TGTGCCAGCAGCTTGATGGCTAGCGGGTCCATCGACTACAATGAGCAGTTCTTC. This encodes CASSLMASGSIDYNEQFF.

CDR3 coding DNA: TGTGCCAGCAGCTTTAAACAGGGGACCTATGGCTACACCTTC. Protein sequence: CASSFKQGTYGYTF. The chain employs TRBV7-2 and TRBJ1-2, with 7 bases lining up with TRBD1. The CDR3 spans 14 residues. The V and J ends lost 3 bases and 4 bases, in that order; junction bases with no gene match: 5. CDR1 is SGHTA, CDR2 FQGNSA, per germline.

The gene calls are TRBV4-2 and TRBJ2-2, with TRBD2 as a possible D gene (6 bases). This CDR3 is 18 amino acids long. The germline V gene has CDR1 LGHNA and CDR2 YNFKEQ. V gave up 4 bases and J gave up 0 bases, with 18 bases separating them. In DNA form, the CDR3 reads TGTGCCAGCAGCCCCGGTTGGTCTAGCGATACGAACACCGGGGAGCTGTTTTTT. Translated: CASSPGWSSDTNTGELFF.

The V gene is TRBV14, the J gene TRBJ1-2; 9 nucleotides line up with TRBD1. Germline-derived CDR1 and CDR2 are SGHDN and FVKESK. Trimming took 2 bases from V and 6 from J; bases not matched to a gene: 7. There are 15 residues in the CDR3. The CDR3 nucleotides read TGTGCCAGCAGCCAACTCGACAGGGGGTCCGATGGCTACACCTTC. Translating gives CASSQLDRGSDGYTF.

The CDR3 protein is CATPRRGAKGVQCADTQYF. The CDR3 region has the DNA TGTGCCACCCCGAGGAGAGGGGCGAAGGGGGTGCAATGCGCAGATACGCAGTATTTT. The chain combines TRBV19 with TRBJ2-3; tentatively, D is TRBD1 (6 bases). Between the trimmed V and J ends, which lost 10 bases and 4 bases, there was a span of 33 bases. This CDR3 is 19 amino acids long. Germline lookup yields CDR1 LNHDA and CDR2 SQIVND (reference sequence). Drawing the rest from reference TRBV19 and TRBJ2-3, the complete variable domain is DGGITQSPKYLFRKEGQNVTLSCEQNLNHDAMYWYRQDPGQGLRLIYYSQIVNDFQKGDIAEGYSVSREKKESFPLTVTSAQKNPTAFYLCATPRRGAKGVQCADTQYFGPGTRLTVL.

The CDR3 DNA follows: TGCGCCAGCAGCATGGGACAGGGCGAGGAGACCCAGTACTTC. Protein sequence: CASSMGQGEETQYF. V gene TRBV5-1 combines with J gene TRBJ2-5, with 9 bases aligning to TRBD1. Germline V CDR1 and CDR2: SGHRS, YFSETQ. The CDR3 sequence is 14 residues long. The ends lost 4 bases at V and 5 bases at J; junction bases unmatched: 6.

The chain's CDR3 is CASLDSLYGYTF. Here the CDR3 DNA reads TGTGCCAGCTTAGACAGCCTCTATGGCTACACCTTC. The chain recombines TRBV28 with TRBJ1-2; possibly TRBD1 for D (5 bases). The V and J ends lost 8 bases and 4 bases respectively, with 11 bases between them. This CDR3 comprises 12 residues. CDR1 and CDR2 (germline): MDHEN, SYDVKM.

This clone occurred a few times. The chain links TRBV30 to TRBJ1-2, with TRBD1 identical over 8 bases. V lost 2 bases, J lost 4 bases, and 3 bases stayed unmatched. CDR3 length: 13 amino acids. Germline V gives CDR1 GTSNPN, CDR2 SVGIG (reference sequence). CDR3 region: CAWSTGTGYGYTF. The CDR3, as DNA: TGTGCCTGGAGTACGGGGACAGGCTATGGCTACACCTTC.

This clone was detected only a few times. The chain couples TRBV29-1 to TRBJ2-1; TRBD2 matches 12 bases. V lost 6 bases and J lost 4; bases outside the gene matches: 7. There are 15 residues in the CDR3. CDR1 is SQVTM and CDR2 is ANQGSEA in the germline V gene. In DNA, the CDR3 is TGCAGCGTCGAGACTAGCGGGGGCGGATACAATGAGCAGTTCTTC. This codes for CSVETSGGGYNEQFF.

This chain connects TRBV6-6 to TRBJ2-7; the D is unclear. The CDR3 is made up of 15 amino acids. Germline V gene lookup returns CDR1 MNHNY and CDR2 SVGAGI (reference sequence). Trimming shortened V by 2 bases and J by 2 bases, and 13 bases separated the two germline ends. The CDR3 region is CASSYGSGATYEQYF. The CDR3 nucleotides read TGTGCCAGCAGTTACGGGTCAGGTGCAACCTACGAGCAGTACTTC.

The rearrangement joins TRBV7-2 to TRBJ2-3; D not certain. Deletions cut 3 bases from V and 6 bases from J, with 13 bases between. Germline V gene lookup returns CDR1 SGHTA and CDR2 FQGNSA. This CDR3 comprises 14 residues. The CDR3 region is CASSFGFQADTQYF. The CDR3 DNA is TGTGCCAGCAGCTTTGGTTTTCAAGCGGATACGCAGTATTTT.

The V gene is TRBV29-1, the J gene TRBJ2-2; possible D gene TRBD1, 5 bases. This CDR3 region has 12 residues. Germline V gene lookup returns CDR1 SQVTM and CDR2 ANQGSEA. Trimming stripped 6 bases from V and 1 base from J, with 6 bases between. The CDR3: CSVGQNTGELFF. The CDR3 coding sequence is TGCAGCGTAGGACAGAACACCGGGGAGCTGTTTTTT.

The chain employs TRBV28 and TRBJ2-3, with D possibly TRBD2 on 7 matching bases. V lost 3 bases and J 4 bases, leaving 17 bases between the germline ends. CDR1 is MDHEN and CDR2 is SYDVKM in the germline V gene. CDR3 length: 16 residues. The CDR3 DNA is TGTGCCAGCAGTTTTCGAGCGGGAAGGGGGGCAGATACGCAGTATTTT. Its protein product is CASSFRAGRGADTQYF.

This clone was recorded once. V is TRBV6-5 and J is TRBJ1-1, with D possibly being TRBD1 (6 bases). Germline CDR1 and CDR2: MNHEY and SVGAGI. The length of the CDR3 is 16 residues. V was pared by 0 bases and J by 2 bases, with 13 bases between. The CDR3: CASSYSLGGHNTEAFF. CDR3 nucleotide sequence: TGTGCCAGCAGTTACTCCCTTGGGGGACATAACACTGAAGCTTTCTTT.

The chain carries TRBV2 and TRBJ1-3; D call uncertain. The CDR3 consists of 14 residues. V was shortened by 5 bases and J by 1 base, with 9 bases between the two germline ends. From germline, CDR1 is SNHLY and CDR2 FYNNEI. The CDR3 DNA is TGTGCCAGCAGTCCCGGGGTTTCTGGAAACACCATATATTTT. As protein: CASSPGVSGNTIYF.

CDR3 residues: CASRQDRDEFTSNTGELFF. CDR3 in DNA: TGCGCCAGCAGACAGGACAGGGATGAATTCACGTCGAACACCGGGGAGCTGTTTTTT. The chain is built from TRBV23-1 and TRBJ2-2; TRBD1 agrees at 8 bases. TRBV23-1 is known as an ORF, though its function is uncertain. The CDR3 has 19 amino acids. V lost 6 bases to trimming and J lost 0 bases; unmatched junction nucleotides: 15.

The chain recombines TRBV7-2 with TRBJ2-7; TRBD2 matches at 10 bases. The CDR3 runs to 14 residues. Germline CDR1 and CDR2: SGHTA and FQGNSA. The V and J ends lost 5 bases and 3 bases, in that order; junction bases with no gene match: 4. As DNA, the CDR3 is TGTGCCAGCAGCAAAGAGCGGGGGGGCTACGAGCAGTACTTC. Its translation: CASSKERGGYEQYF.

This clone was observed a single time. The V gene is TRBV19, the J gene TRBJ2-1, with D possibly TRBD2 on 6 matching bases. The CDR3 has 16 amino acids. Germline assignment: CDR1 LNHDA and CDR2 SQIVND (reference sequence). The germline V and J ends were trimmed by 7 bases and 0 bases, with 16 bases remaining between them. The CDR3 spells CASTSLGGASYNEQFF. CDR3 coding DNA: TGTGCCAGTACCTCCCTCGGGGGAGCCTCCTACAATGAGCAGTTCTTC.

Here the CDR3 reads CASSLGGRGTDTQYF. CDR3 DNA sequence: TGTGCCAGCAGCTTAGGTGGGCGCGGCACAGATACGCAGTATTTT. The chain employs TRBV13 and TRBJ2-3; D remains ambiguous. The ends were cut back, 0 bases at V and 1 base at J, with 8 bases in the middle. The CDR3 is made up of 15 amino acids. Germline CDR1 reads PRHDT; CDR2 reads FYEKMQ (reference sequence). The full variable domain, with the rest looked up from reference TRBV13 and TRBJ2-3, is AAGVIQSPRHLIKEKRETATLKCYPIPRHDTVYWYQQGPGQDPQFLISFYEKMQSDKGSIPDRFSAQQFSDYHSELNMSSLELGDSALYFCASSLGGRGTDTQYFGPGTRLTVL.